A single sample gave rise to the 28 T cell receptor beta chains below, sequenced in a study of fetal regulatory T cell absence and autoimmunity. The table came from immunoSEQ multiplex PCR; TCRdb's copy has only in-frame clones and leaves some out. This sample carries some 50,000 clones, roughly four fifths of them seen once, and the ten largest clones take 0.41%. Sequenced: cord blood. Receptors were obtained from a newborn boy with IPEX syndrome.

This clone was detected only once. The V call is TRBV6-5, the J call TRBJ1-5; D call uncertain. Germline V gene lookup returns CDR1 MNHEY and CDR2 SVGAGI. The CDR3 runs 15 residues. The V gene lost 6 bases and the J gene lost 4 bases, with 16 bases spanning the gap. CDR3 coding DNA: TGTGCCAGCAGCTTCGGGCCTTATTCAAATCAGCCCCAGCATTTT. As protein: CASSFGPYSNQPQHF.

This chain connects TRBV7-9 to TRBJ2-5; D possibly uses TRBD1 or TRBD2 (6 bases each). V lost 2 bases and J lost 5, with 15 bases in between. Germline CDR1 is SEHNR and CDR2 is FQNEAQ (reference sequence). The CDR3 is 15 residues long. In nucleotides, the CDR3 is TGTGCCAGCAGCTTATCCGGGGGCCCCTGGGAGACCCAGTACTTC. This encodes CASSLSGGPWETQYF. Full variable domain (missing parts from reference TRBV7-9 and TRBJ2-5): DTGVSQNPRHKITKRGQNVTFRCDPISEHNRLYWYRQTLGQGPEFLTYFQNEAQLEKSRLLSDRFSAERPKGSFSTLEIQRTEQGDSAMYLCASSLSGGPWETQYFGPGTRLLVL.

This chain uses TRBV7-6 with TRBJ2-3; unclear D gene. CDR1 is SGHVS and CDR2 is FNYEAQ in the germline V gene. V was pared by 5 bases and J by 2 bases, with 23 bases between. The CDR3 is made up of 18 amino acids. The CDR3 loop is CASSALTRAFASTDTQYF. CDR3 sequence (DNA): TGTGCCAGCAGCGCCCTTACGCGCGCCTTCGCCTCCACAGATACGCAGTATTTT.

The chain carries TRBV19 and TRBJ1-2; D is perhaps TRBD1 (6 bases). In germline, CDR1 is LNHDA, CDR2 SQIVND (reference sequence). The CDR3 is 12 residues long. Trimming cost V 9 bases and J 0 bases, with 8 bases left between them. In nucleotides, the CDR3 is TGTGCCAGCCGGGACACTAACTATGGCTACACCTTC. Encoded protein: CASRDTNYGYTF.

This chain joins TRBV9 and TRBJ2-3, with D maybe TRBD1 (6 bases). Trimming removed 3 bases from V and 5 bases from J, with 13 bases in between. The length of the CDR3 is 14 residues. Germline lookup yields CDR1 SGDLS and CDR2 YYNGEE. The CDR3 bases are TGTGCCAGCAGCGCCAGGGGAATTGGAGATACGCAGTATTTT. It translates to CASSARGIGDTQYF.

J is TRBJ2-5 and V is TRBV4-2; TRBD2 is a possible D gene (6 bases). Trimming took 0 bases from V and 3 from J, leaving 14 bases between them. This CDR3 region has 16 residues. CDR1 and CDR2 (germline): LGHNA, YNFKEQ. CDR3 in DNA: TGTGCCAGCAGCCAAGAGGAGTGGGTAGCGGAAGAGACCCAGTACTTC. It yields the protein CASSQEEWVAEETQYF.

The chain has TRBV19 and TRBJ1-2, with TRBD1 as a possible D gene (5 bases). Trimming pared 5 bases from V and 4 bases from J, leaving 26 bases between. The CDR3 loop spans 18 amino acids. CDR1 is LNHDA and CDR2 is SQIVND in the germline V gene (reference sequence). The CDR3 DNA sequence: TGTGCCAGTAGTCAAGGATGGATTACCGGGCCAGGGATCTATGGCTACACCTTC. This encodes CASSQGWITGPGIYGYTF. The entire variable domain, with the rest obtained from reference TRBV19 and TRBJ1-2, is as follows: DGGITQSPKYLFRKEGQNVTLSCEQNLNHDAMYWYRQDPGQGLRLIYYSQIVNDFQKGDIAEGYSVSREKKESFPLTVTSAQKNPTAFYLCASSQGWITGPGIYGYTFGSGTRLTVV.

The J gene is TRBJ2-4, the V gene TRBV4-2, with D unresolved. With 0 bases removed from V and 1 base from J, the gap between germline ends came to 13 bases. Per the germline V gene, CDR1 is LGHNA and CDR2 is YNFKEQ. The CDR3 covers 17 residues. The CDR3 loop is CASSQDQPFGAKNIQYF. For the CDR3, the DNA is TGTGCCAGCAGCCAAGATCAGCCCTTCGGCGCCAAAAACATTCAGTACTTC.

This clone has more than one count but fewer than ten. The V and J genes are TRBV10-3 and TRBJ2-1; 7 bases line up with TRBD1. The ends lost 8 bases at V and 5 bases at J; junction bases unmatched: 9. Germline V CDR1 and CDR2: ENHRY, SYGVKD. This CDR3 has 14 residues. CDR3 DNA sequence: TGTGCCATCTGGACAGGTCCAAAACACAATGAGCAGTTCTTC. Translation: CAIWTGPKHNEQFF.

The chain employs TRBV7-2 and TRBJ2-7; TRBD1 might be the D (6 bases). The CDR3 has 13 residues. Trimming removed 5 bases from V and 1 base from J, with 9 bases in between. Germline CDR1 SGHTA, CDR2 FQGNSA. CDR3 coding DNA: TGTGCCAGCAGCCGGACAGAGTCCTACGAGCAGTACTTC. Translating gives CASSRTESYEQYF.

The chain couples TRBV10-3 to TRBJ1-5; weak D call: TRBD1 (5 bases). V gave up 1 base and J gave up 2 bases, with 12 bases separating them. Germline CDR1 is ENHRY and CDR2 is SYGVKD. The CDR3 contains 16 residues. The chain's CDR3 is CAISELGLRGNQPQHF. The CDR3 DNA reads TGTGCCATCAGTGAGTTGGGACTGCGGGGCAATCAGCCCCAGCATTTT.

V is TRBV18 and J is TRBJ2-5; 8 nucleotides match TRBD1. The trim removed 3 bases at V and 1 base at J, leaving 1 base unmatched. The CDR3 is made up of 14 amino acids. In germline, CDR1 is KGHSH, CDR2 LQKENI. CDR3 sequence: CASSPDRVQETQYF. CDR3 coding DNA: TGTGCCAGCTCACCGGACAGGGTCCAAGAGACCCAGTACTTC.

J is TRBJ1-6 and V is TRBV4-1, with a tentative D call TRBD1 (5 bases). Germline V gives CDR1 MGHRA, CDR2 YSYEKL. The CDR3 has 17 residues. Between the trimmed V and J ends, which lost 0 bases and 9 bases, there was a span of 18 bases. This CDR3 reads CASSQEGLRGLGSPLHF. The CDR3 nucleotides are TGCGCCAGCAGCCAAGAGGGTCTTCGGGGGTTGGGTTCACCCCTCCACTTT.

The chain has TRBV19 and TRBJ2-7; D gene unclear. The V gene's germline CDR1 is LNHDA and CDR2 SQIVND (reference sequence). CDR3 length equals 11 residues. V lost 9 bases, J lost 4 bases, and 10 bases lay in between. The CDR3 loop is CARSGRYEQYF. Written as DNA, the CDR3 is TGTGCCAGATCGGGCCGTTACGAGCAGTACTTC. Full variable domain (remainder filled in from reference TRBV19 and TRBJ2-7): DGGITQSPKYLFRKEGQNVTLSCEQNLNHDAMYWYRQDPGQGLRLIYYSQIVNDFQKGDIAEGYSVSREKKESFPLTVTSAQKNPTAFYLCARSGRYEQYFGPGTRLTVT.

V is TRBV19 and J is TRBJ1-1; 7 bases fit TRBD1. CDR1 and CDR2 from the germline V gene are LNHDA and SQIVND (reference sequence). V trimming: 5 bases; J trimming: 1 base; junction bases outside the gene matches: 4. This CDR3 has 14 amino acids. The CDR3, as DNA: TGTGCCAGTAGTTATTACAGGGGGAACACTGAAGCTTTCTTT. Translated: CASSYYRGNTEAFF.

The chain links TRBV11-3 to TRBJ2-7; D unclear. CDR1 and CDR2 from the germline V gene are SGHNT and YENEEA. The CDR3 contains 14 residues. The V and J ends lost 3 bases and 2 bases respectively, with 11 bases between them. The CDR3 DNA reads TGTGCCAGCAGCTTTAATCCAGGTCCCTACGAGCAGTACTTC. As protein: CASSFNPGPYEQYF.

This clone was seen once. This rearrangement joins TRBV5-1 to TRBJ1-3; 8 bases are shared with TRBD1. CDR1 and CDR2 from the germline V gene are SGHRS and YFSETQ. V lost 4 bases to trimming and J lost 0 bases; unmatched junction nucleotides: 0. The CDR3 is 14 amino acids. CDR3 sequence reads: CASSTGGSGNTIYF. DNA for the CDR3: TGCGCCAGCAGCACAGGGGGCTCTGGAAACACCATATATTTT.

The gene calls are TRBV19 and TRBJ2-3; 9 bases align to TRBD2. The CDR3 spans 15 residues. After removal of 6 bases from V and 3 bases from J, the junction contained 7 bases not matched to a gene. Germline V gene sequence: CDR1 LNHDA, CDR2 SQIVND (reference sequence). In DNA form, the CDR3 reads TGTGCCAGTAGAGAGCGGGGGGCTTATACAGATACGCAGTATTTT. As protein: CASRERGAYTDTQYF.

This sequence joins TRBV7-2 and TRBJ2-3, with D possibly being TRBD2 (6 bases). CDR1 and CDR2 (germline): SGHTA, FQGNSA. The CDR3 runs 16 residues. V was clipped by 1 base and J by 4 bases, with 15 bases between them. CDR3 loop: CASSLGLAAWADTQYF. CDR3 DNA: TGTGCCAGCAGCTTAGGTTTAGCGGCATGGGCAGATACGCAGTATTTT.

This clone occurred a few times. The chain recombines TRBV18 with TRBJ2-7; TRBD1 matches 11 bases. The V and J ends lost 5 bases and 5 bases, in that order; junction bases with no gene match: 11. Germline CDR1 reads KGHSH; CDR2 reads LQKENI. The CDR3 totals 16 residues. The CDR3: CASSSLDRGRDHEQYF. The CDR3 nucleotides are TGTGCCAGCTCATCCCTGGACAGGGGGCGCGACCACGAGCAGTACTTC.

The J gene is TRBJ1-2, the V gene TRBV14; D ambiguous. The CDR3 is made up of 12 amino acids. Germline CDR1 is SGHDN and CDR2 is FVKESK. V was cut by 0 bases and J by 2 bases, with 1 base left in between. Here the CDR3 DNA reads TGTGCCAGCAGCCAAGACAACTATGGCTACACCTTC. It translates to CASSQDNYGYTF.

The gene calls are TRBV11-2 and TRBJ1-2; TRBD1 is a possible D gene (5 bases). This CDR3 is 16 amino acids long. Trimming stripped 5 bases from V and 7 bases from J, with 23 bases between. Per germline, CDR1 SGHAT and CDR2 FQNNGV. The DNA of the CDR3 is TGTGCCAGCAGCCCCCGCCCCCGTAGGGGTAGAGGTGGCTACACCTTC. It encodes CASSPRPRRGRGGYTF.

This rearrangement joins TRBV7-8 to TRBJ2-5; D is uncertain. Per the germline V gene, CDR1 is SGHVS and CDR2 is FQNEAQ. The CDR3 runs 14 residues. V was clipped by 1 base and J by 0 bases, with 6 bases between them. The CDR3 sequence is CASSLELDQETQYF. The CDR3 DNA reads as TGTGCCAGCAGCTTAGAACTGGACCAAGAGACCCAGTACTTC.

The genes are TRBV5-4 and TRBJ2-7; 11 bases map to TRBD2. The CDR3 runs 17 residues. CDR1 and CDR2 from the germline V gene are SGHNT and YYREEE (reference sequence). Unmatched junction bases numbered 10, after V lost 1 base and J lost 4 bases. The CDR3 DNA follows: TGTGCCAGCAGCTTGCCGGGACTAGCGGTACTGGGGTACGAGCAGTACTTC. Translation: CASSLPGLAVLGYEQYF.

The chain joins TRBV5-1 to TRBJ1-2, with TRBD1 as a possible D gene (6 bases). The germline V gene has CDR1 SGHRS and CDR2 YFSETQ. The CDR3 loop spans 15 amino acids. V was trimmed by 4 bases and J by 2 bases, leaving 15 bases between them. CDR3 amino acids: CASSGLRGPNYGYTF. CDR3 DNA: TGCGCCAGCAGCGGTTTACGGGGGCCCAACTATGGCTACACCTTC. The whole variable domain, filled in from reference TRBV5-1 and TRBJ1-2, reads KAGVTQTPRYLIKTRGQQVTLSCSPISGHRSVSWYQQTPGQGLQFLFEYFSETQRNKGNFPGRFSGRQFSNSRSEMNVSTLELGDSALYLCASSGLRGPNYGYTFGSGTRLTVV.

The chain links TRBV18 to TRBJ2-7, with no clear D. Trimming removed 3 bases at V and 7 bases at J, with 16 bases between. The CDR3 covers 14 residues. CDR1 is KGHSH, CDR2 LQKENI, per germline. This CDR3 is CASSPRTDPREQYF. The CDR3 coding sequence is TGTGCCAGCTCACCTCGAACGGACCCCCGGGAGCAGTACTTC. Variable domain in full (rest from reference TRBV18 and TRBJ2-7): NAGVMQNPRHLVRRRGQEARLRCSPMKGHSHVYWYRQLPEEGLKFMVYLQKENIIDESGMPKERFSAEFPKEGPSILRIQQVVRGDSAAYFCASSPRTDPREQYFGPGTRLTVT.

A few counts support this clone. The chain recombines TRBV7-9 with TRBJ2-1, with 8 bases identical to TRBD2. Germline CDR1 is SEHNR and CDR2 is FQNEAQ (reference sequence). V shed 5 bases, J shed 6 bases, and the junction held 12 bases outside the gene matches. This CDR3 is built from 16 residues. The CDR3 nucleotides are TGTGCCAGCAGCCCGAGCGGGAGATGGGGCTTCAATGAGCAGTTCTTC. Translation gives CASSPSGRWGFNEQFF. Complete variable domain (other parts from reference TRBV7-9 and TRBJ2-1): DTGVSQNPRHKITKRGQNVTFRCDPISEHNRLYWYRQTLGQGPEFLTYFQNEAQLEKSRLLSDRFSAERPKGSFSTLEIQRTEQGDSAMYLCASSPSGRWGFNEQFFGPGTRLTVL.

This clone was recorded only once. This rearrangement joins TRBV5-1 to TRBJ1-2; D call uncertain. Germline-derived CDR1 and CDR2 are SGHRS and YFSETQ. V was pared by 0 bases and J by 3 bases, with 3 bases between. CDR3 length: 12 residues. CDR3 region: CASSLGDYGYTF. The CDR3 DNA is TGCGCCAGCAGCTTGGGGGACTATGGCTACACCTTC.